Presented here are 21 T cell receptor beta chains from one specimen sequenced in a study of T cells after yellow fever vaccination. TCRdb ran MiXCR on the 5' RACE reads and lists one entry per CDR3 protein. The data show hundreds of thousands of distinct CDR3 sequences, less than 20% seen once. The starting material was PBMCs, obtained 15 days after the yellow fever booster vaccination. Every receptor here comes from a young man who received the YFV17D yellow fever vaccine.

This clonotype was observed many times. V is TRBV7-8 and J is TRBJ2-1; D gene ambiguous. The CDR3 covers 14 residues. Trimming cost V 3 bases and J 4 bases, with 10 bases left between them. Germline V gene lookup returns CDR1 SGHVS and CDR2 FQNEAQ. CDR3 DNA sequence: TGTGCCAGCAGCTTGGAGACAACTTACAATGAGCAGTTCTTC. Amino acid sequence: CASSLETTYNEQFF.

The rearrangement joins TRBV5-1 to TRBJ2-1, with TRBD2 matching over 9 bases. V lost 9 bases to trimming and J lost 6 bases; unmatched junction nucleotides: 10. Per the germline V gene, CDR1 is SGHRS and CDR2 is YFSETQ. This CDR3 contains 14 residues. CDR3 bases: TGCGCCACCTCTGCGGGAGGGACTCCCAATGAGCAGTTCTTC. As protein: CATSAGGTPNEQFF.

The chain uses TRBV3-1 and TRBJ2-7, with 14 bases matching TRBD2. Germline values: CDR1 LGHDT, CDR2 YNNKEL (reference sequence). Losses at the gene ends were 5 bases for V and 6 bases for J; bases not matched to a gene: 9. This CDR3 is built from 16 residues. The CDR3 sequence: CASSRATSGRASEQYF. The CDR3 nucleotides are TGTGCCAGCAGCAGAGCGACTAGCGGGAGGGCCTCCGAGCAGTACTTC.

The chain is built from TRBV7-6 and TRBJ2-2; D gene ambiguous. This CDR3 has 14 residues. Trimming removed 3 bases from V and 7 bases from J, with 12 bases in between. The germline gives CDR1 SGHVS, CDR2 FNYEAQ. CDR3 sequence: CASSFGLVVGELFF. CDR3 DNA: TGTGCCAGCAGCTTTGGTCTAGTTGTCGGGGAGCTGTTTTTT.

This clonotype showed up just a few times. The CDR3 DNA reads as TGTGCCTGGAGTGCGAACACCGGGGAGCTGTTTTTT. Translation: CAWSANTGELFF. The V call is TRBV30, the J call TRBJ2-2; D unresolved. The V gene lost 1 base and the J gene lost 0 bases, with 0 bases spanning the gap. The CDR3 covers 12 residues. Germline V gene sequence: CDR1 GTSNPN, CDR2 SVGIG (reference sequence).

This clonotype was picked up a small number of times. This chain connects TRBV14 to TRBJ2-7; no firm D call. V was shortened by 0 bases and J by 4 bases, with 13 bases between the two germline ends. This CDR3 has 15 amino acids. The germline V gene encodes CDR1 SGHDN and CDR2 FVKESK. The CDR3 DNA sequence: TGTGCCAGCAGCCAAGATCTGGGTCTGGGGTACGAGCAGTACTTC. Its translation: CASSQDLGLGYEQYF. Full variable domain (rest looked up from reference TRBV14 and TRBJ2-7): EAGVTQFPSHSVIEKGQTVTLRCDPISGHDNLYWYRRVMGKEIKFLLHFVKESKQDESGMPNNRFLAERTGGTYSTLKVQPAELEDSGVYFCASSQDLGLGYEQYFGPGTRLTVT.

The chain joins TRBV29-1 to TRBJ2-1, with 8 positions matching TRBD2. After removal of 6 bases from V and 7 bases from J, the junction contained 11 bases not matched to a gene. The CDR3 extends over 14 amino acids. The germline CDR1 and CDR2 sequences are SQVTM and ANQGSEA. CDR3 sequence (DNA): TGCAGCGTCCCGGGGGCTAGCGGGCTAAATGAGCAGTTCTTC. This codes for CSVPGASGLNEQFF.

The rearrangement joins TRBV7-2 to TRBJ2-5, with a weak D call TRBD2 (5 bases). The V and J ends lost 9 bases and 1 base respectively, with 9 bases between them. Germline V CDR1 and CDR2: SGHTA, FQGNSA. The CDR3 sequence is 12 residues long. CDR3 sequence reads: CASGGPQETQYF. The CDR3 DNA sequence: TGTGCCAGTGGCGGGCCCCAAGAGACCCAGTACTTC. The full variable domain, rest sourced from reference TRBV7-2 and TRBJ2-5, is GAGVSQSPSNKVTEKGKDVELRCDPISGHTALYWYRQSLGQGLEFLIYFQGNSAPDKSGLPSDRFSAERTGGSVSTLTIQRTQQEDSAVYLCASGGPQETQYFGPGTRLLVL.

The chain couples TRBV19 to TRBJ2-2; D unclear. Germline CDR1 reads LNHDA; CDR2 reads SQIVND (reference sequence). The CDR3 sequence is 12 residues long. Trimming stripped 4 bases from V and 6 bases from J, with 6 bases between. The CDR3, as DNA: TGTGCCAGTAGTACGAGACCCGGGGAGCTGTTTTTT. Its translation: CASSTRPGELFF.

The V call is TRBV5-1, the J call TRBJ2-7; D might be TRBD2 (6 bases). The V and J ends lost 8 bases and 6 bases respectively, with 27 bases between them. CDR3 length equals 16 residues. CDR1 and CDR2 from the germline V gene are SGHRS and YFSETQ. DNA for the CDR3: TGCGCCAGTAACTGGGGGACTGAACCCTCTCCCCCCGAGCAGTACTTC. This translates into CASNWGTEPSPPEQYF.

The gene calls are TRBV20-1 and TRBJ2-7; maybe TRBD1 (6 bases). Germline CDR1 and CDR2: DFQATT and SNEGSKA (reference sequence). V shed 3 bases and J shed 0 bases, with 9 bases lying between them. The CDR3 loop spans 13 amino acids. The CDR3 protein is CSASQGSSYEQYF. For the CDR3, the DNA is TGCAGTGCTAGTCAGGGGAGCTCCTACGAGCAGTACTTC.

This clonotype has a handful of counts. The chain is built from TRBV20-1 and TRBJ2-7; no definite D call. Trimming removed 1 base from V and 7 bases from J, with 17 bases in between. CDR1 and CDR2 (germline): DFQATT, SNEGSKA (reference sequence). The CDR3 has 14 residues. The CDR3 DNA reads as TGCAGTGCTAGAGGGGGTGGCGTTTCATGGGAGCAGTACTTC. As protein: CSARGGGVSWEQYF.

The chain uses TRBV29-1 and TRBJ2-3, with D maybe TRBD2 (6 bases). Germline V CDR1 and CDR2: SQVTM, ANQGSEA. V was pared by 1 base and J by 1 base, with 9 bases between. The CDR3 runs 14 residues. The CDR3 sequence is CSVEAGDGTDTQYF. CDR3 sequence (DNA): TGCAGCGTTGAAGCGGGAGATGGCACAGATACGCAGTATTTT.

The chain recombines TRBV9 with TRBJ2-3; D gene ambiguous. This CDR3 is built from 17 residues. Trimming took off 0 bases at V and 2 bases at J, with 16 bases between the two ends. Germline V gene sequence: CDR1 SGDLS, CDR2 YYNGEE. CDR3 nucleotides: TGTGCCAGCAGCGTAGGGTCTACTACCACTGCCACAGATACGCAGTATTTT. As protein: CASSVGSTTTATDTQYF.

The chain employs TRBV7-9 and TRBJ2-1; D gene unclear. V was trimmed by 6 bases and J by 0 bases, leaving 9 bases between them. Germline V gives CDR1 SEHNR, CDR2 FQNEAQ (reference sequence). The length of the CDR3 is 14 residues. The CDR3 sequence is CASSSVSSYNEQFF. The CDR3 DNA sequence: TGTGCCAGCAGTTCAGTAAGCTCCTACAATGAGCAGTTCTTC.

This chain joins TRBV27 and TRBJ2-2; 8 bases align to TRBD2. J was trimmed by 4 bases and V by 7 bases; bases with no gene match: 11. The CDR3 covers 16 residues. Germline V gives CDR1 MNHEY, CDR2 SMNVEV (reference sequence). CDR3 region: CASTLTSGSGTGELFF. DNA of the CDR3: TGTGCCAGCACCCTTACGAGCGGGAGCGGCACCGGGGAGCTGTTTTTT.

This clonotype was seen a handful of times. J is TRBJ2-4 and V is TRBV29-1; 9 nucleotides align to TRBD1. Germline V lookup: CDR1 SQVTM, CDR2 ANQGSEA. After removal of 4 bases from V and 8 bases from J, the junction contained 9 bases not matched to a gene. The CDR3 runs to 14 residues. CDR3 sequence: CSVGDGTGRDIQYF. DNA for the CDR3: TGCAGCGTTGGGGATGGGACAGGGAGGGACATTCAGTACTTC.

This clonotype was detected a few times. The chain has TRBV28 and TRBJ2-7; D unclear. Trimming stripped 6 bases from V and 4 bases from J, with 19 bases between. Per germline, CDR1 MDHEN and CDR2 SYDVKM. This CDR3 has 15 amino acids. CDR3 in amino acids: CASRSNDFPAYEQYF. CDR3 DNA: TGTGCCAGCAGAAGCAATGACTTCCCCGCATACGAGCAGTACTTC.

The sample holds a few counts of this clonotype. The chain couples TRBV21-1 to TRBJ1-2; the listed D gene, TRBD1, was not tested against the DNA. TRBV21-1 counts as a pseudogene. The CDR3 covers 18 residues. The CDR3 nucleotides read TGTGCCAGCAGCAAAAGGGGGGACTACAGGGGGTTTTCCTATGGCTACACCTTC. This translates into CASSKRGDYRGFSYGYTF.

This clonotype was recorded a few times. The chain joins TRBV9 to TRBJ2-1; D may be TRBD2 (6 bases). This CDR3 has 16 amino acids. V was shortened by 0 bases and J by 3 bases, with 13 bases between the two germline ends. The germline V gene has CDR1 SGDLS and CDR2 YYNGEE. In nucleotides, the CDR3 is TGTGCCAGCAGCGTAGGCGGAGGGGTAGGCTACAATGAGCAGTTCTTC. It specifies CASSVGGGVGYNEQFF. Filled out from reference TRBV9 and TRBJ2-1, the complete variable domain reads DSGVTQTPKHLITATGQRVTLRCSPRSGDLSVYWYQQSLDQGLQFLIQYYNGEERAKGNILERFSAQQFPDLHSELNLSSLELGDSALYFCASSVGGGVGYNEQFFGPGTRLTVL.

The table lists this clonotype with a few counts. J is TRBJ2-2 and V is TRBV12-3 or TRBV12-4; D perhaps matches TRBD1 (6 bases). Trimming took off 7 bases at V and 5 bases at J, with 17 bases between the two ends. This CDR3 has 15 amino acids. In nucleotides, the CDR3 is TGTGCCAGCACCCGCTCAGGGGTGATTACCGGGGAGCTGTTTTTT. Translated: CASTRSGVITGELFF.